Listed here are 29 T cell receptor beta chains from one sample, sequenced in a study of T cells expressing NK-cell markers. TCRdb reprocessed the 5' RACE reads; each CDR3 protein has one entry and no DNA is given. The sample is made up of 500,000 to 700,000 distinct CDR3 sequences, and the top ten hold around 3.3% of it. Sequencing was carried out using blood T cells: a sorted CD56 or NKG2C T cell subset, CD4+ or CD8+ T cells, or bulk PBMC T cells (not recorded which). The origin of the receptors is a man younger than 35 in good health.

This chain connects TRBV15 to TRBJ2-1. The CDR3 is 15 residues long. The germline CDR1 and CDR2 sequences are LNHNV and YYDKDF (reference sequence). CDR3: CATSYGEGSYNEQFF.

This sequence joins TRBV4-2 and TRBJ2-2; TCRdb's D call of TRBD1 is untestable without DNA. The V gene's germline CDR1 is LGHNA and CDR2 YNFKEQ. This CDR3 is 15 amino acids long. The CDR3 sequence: CASSRAGLNTGELFF.

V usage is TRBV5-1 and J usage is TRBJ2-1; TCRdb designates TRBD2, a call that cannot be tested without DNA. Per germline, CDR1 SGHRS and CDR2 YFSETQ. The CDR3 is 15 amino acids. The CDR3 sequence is CASNNGVAGDNEQFF. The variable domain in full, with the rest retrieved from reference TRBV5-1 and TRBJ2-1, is KAGVTQTPRYLIKTRGQQVTLSCSPISGHRSVSWYQQTPGQGLQFLFEYFSETQRNKGNFPGRFSGRQFSNSRSEMNVSTLELGDSALYLCASNNGVAGDNEQFFGPGTRLTVL.

The CDR3 region is CSAARRFTYNEQFF. The chain joins TRBV20-1 to TRBJ2-1; TCRdb proposes TRBD2, but this gene call is untestable without DNA. In germline, CDR1 is DFQATT, CDR2 SNEGSKA (reference sequence). The CDR3 is 14 residues long.

The CDR3: CSAADWTGSDNEQFF. The chain uses TRBV20-1 and TRBJ2-1; the D gene TCRdb calls, TRBD1, cannot be checked with no DNA. Germline CDR1 is DFQATT and CDR2 is SNEGSKA (reference sequence). The CDR3 is 15 amino acids.

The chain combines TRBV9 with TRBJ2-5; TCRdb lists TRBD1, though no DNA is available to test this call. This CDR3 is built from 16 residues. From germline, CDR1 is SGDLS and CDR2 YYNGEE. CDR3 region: CASSVTGFPGGETQYF.

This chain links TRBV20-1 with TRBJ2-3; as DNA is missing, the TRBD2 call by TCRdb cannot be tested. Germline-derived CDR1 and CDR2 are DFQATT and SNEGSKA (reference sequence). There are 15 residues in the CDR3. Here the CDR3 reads CSAYLAGALTDTQYF.

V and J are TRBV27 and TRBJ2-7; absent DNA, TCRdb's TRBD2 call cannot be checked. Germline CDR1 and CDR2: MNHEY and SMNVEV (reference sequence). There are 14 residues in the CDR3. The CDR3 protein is CASSLSRPNYEQYF.

This CDR3 is CASSQSGRPGANVLTF. V gene TRBV16 combines with J gene TRBJ2-6; TCRdb proposes TRBD1, but this gene call is untestable without DNA. The CDR3 is 16 residues long. Germline CDR1 is KGHSY and CDR2 is FQNENV.

The CDR3 spells CSASERRTNGYTF. The genes are TRBV20-1 and TRBJ1-2. The CDR3 covers 13 residues. Germline loops: CDR1 DFQATT, CDR2 SNEGSKA (reference sequence).

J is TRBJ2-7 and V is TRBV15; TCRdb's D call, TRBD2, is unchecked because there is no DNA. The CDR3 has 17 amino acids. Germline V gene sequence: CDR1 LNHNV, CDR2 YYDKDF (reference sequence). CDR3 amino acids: CATSRDITSGTPYEQYF. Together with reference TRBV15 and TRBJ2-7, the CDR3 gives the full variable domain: DAMVIQNPRYQVTQFGKPVTLSCSQTLNHNVMYWYQQKSSQAPKLLFHYYDKDFNNEADTPDNFQSRRPNTSFCFLDIRSPGLGDTAMYLCATSRDITSGTPYEQYFGPGTRLTVT.

CDR3: CASSILGGAEGELFF. J is TRBJ2-2 and V is TRBV5-1; TCRdb's D call of TRBD1 is untestable without DNA. This CDR3 comprises 15 residues. Germline values: CDR1 SGHRS, CDR2 YFSETQ.

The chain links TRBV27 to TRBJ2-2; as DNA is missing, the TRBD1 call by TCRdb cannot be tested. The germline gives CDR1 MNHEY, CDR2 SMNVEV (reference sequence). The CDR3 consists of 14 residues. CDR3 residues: CASSPGTGAGELFF.

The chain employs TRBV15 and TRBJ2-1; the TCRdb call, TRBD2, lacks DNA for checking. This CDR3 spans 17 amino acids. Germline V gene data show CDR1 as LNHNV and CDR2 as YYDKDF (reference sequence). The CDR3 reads CATSRDNSRRGRNEQFF.

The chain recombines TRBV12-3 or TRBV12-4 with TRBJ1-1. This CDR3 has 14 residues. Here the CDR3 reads CASILESGYTEAFF.

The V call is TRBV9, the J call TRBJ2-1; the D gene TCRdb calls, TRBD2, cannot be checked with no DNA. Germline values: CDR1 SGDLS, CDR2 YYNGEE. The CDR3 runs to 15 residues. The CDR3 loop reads CASSVESGIGNEQFF. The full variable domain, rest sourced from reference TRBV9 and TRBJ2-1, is DSGVTQTPKHLITATGQRVTLRCSPRSGDLSVYWYQQSLDQGLQFLIQYYNGEERAKGNILERFSAQQFPDLHSELNLSSLELGDSALYFCASSVESGIGNEQFFGPGTRLTVL.

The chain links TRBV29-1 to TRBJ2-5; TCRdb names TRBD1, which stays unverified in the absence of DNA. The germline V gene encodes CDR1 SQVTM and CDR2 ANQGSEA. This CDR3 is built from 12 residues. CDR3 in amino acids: CSVERGRETQYF.

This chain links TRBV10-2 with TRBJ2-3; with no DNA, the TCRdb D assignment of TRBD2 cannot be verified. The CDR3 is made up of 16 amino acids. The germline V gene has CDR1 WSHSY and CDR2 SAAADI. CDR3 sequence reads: CASSPTFGRASDTQYF.

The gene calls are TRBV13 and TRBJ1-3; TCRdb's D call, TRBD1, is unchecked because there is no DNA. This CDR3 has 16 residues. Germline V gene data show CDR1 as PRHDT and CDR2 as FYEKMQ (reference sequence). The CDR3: CASSLAGTVSGNTIYF.

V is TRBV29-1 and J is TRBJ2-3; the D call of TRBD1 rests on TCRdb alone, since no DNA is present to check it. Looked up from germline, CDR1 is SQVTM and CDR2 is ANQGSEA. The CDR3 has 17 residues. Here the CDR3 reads CSVEVMSGMVLRDTQYF.

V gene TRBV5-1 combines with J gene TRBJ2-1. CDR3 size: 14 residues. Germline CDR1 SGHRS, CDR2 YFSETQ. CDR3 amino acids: CASSLGRADNEQFF. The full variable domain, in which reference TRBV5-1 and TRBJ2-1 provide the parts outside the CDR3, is KAGVTQTPRYLIKTRGQQVTLSCSPISGHRSVSWYQQTPGQGLQFLFEYFSETQRNKGNFPGRFSGRQFSNSRSEMNVSTLELGDSALYLCASSLGRADNEQFFGPGTRLTVL.

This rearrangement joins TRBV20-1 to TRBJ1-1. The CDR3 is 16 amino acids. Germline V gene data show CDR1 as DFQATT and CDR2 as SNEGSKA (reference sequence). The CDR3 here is CSARDRPPRGNTEAFF.

This chain's CDR3 is CAIRDRVGTDTQYF. The V call is TRBV10-3, the J call TRBJ2-3; the D gene TCRdb calls, TRBD1, cannot be checked with no DNA. The CDR3 is 14 amino acids. Germline-derived CDR1 and CDR2 are ENHRY and SYGVKD.

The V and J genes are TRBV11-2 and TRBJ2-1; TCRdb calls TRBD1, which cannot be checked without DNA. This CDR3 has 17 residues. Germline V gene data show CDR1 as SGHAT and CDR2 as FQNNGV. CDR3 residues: CASSPSDRGILLNEQFF.

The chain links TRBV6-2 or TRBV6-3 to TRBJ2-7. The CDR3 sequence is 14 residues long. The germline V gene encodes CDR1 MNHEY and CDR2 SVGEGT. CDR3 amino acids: CASSYRVGDYEQYF.

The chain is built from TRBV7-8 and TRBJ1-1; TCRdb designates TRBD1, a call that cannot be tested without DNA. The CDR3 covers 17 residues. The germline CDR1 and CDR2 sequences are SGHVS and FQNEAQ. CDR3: CASSLSRGHIKYTEAFF.

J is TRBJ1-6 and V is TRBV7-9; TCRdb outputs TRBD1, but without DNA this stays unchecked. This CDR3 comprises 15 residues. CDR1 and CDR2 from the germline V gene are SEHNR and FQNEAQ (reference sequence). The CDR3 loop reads CASSADRGVGSPLHF. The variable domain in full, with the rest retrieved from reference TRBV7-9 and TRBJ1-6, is DTGVSQNPRHKITKRGQNVTFRCDPISEHNRLYWYRQTLGQGPEFLTYFQNEAQLEKSRLLSDRFSAERPKGSFSTLEIQRTEQGDSAMYLCASSADRGVGSPLHFGNGTRLTVT.

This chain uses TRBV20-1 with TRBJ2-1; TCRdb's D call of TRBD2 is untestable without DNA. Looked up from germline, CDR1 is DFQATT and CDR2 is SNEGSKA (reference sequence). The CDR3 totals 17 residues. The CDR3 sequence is CSARERGLAGLYNEQFF.

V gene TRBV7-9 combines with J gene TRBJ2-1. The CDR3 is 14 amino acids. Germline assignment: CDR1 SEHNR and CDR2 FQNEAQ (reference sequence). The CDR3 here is CASSLLKANNEQFF.